These T cell receptor beta chains were read from a single sample in a study of blood T cell repertoires in COVID-19. Assay: immunoSEQ multiplex PCR; the TCRdb copy retains only in-frame clones and omits some. The sample has just over 80,000 clones, around 88% seen once. The sample consisted of PBMCs or T cells enriched from blood (not recorded which). The receptors come from a woman between 50 and 59 years old with acute COVID-19. Both conserved end residues are part of each CDR3. A D gene is named only where the DNA matches it firmly. A row's size may be missing; if present it is once, few, many or a size class.

V gene: TRBV6-1; D gene: TRBD1; clone size: once; J gene: TRBJ1-2; CDR3 protein: CASSENRGYGYTF; CDR3 DNA: TGTGCCAGCAGTGAGAACAGGGGGTATGGCTACACCTTC
V gene: TRBV5-1; D gene: NA; clone size: NA; J gene: TRBJ2-3; CDR3 protein: CASSQTGTTSTDTQYF; CDR3 DNA: TGCGCCAGCAGCCAGACAGGAACGACTAGCACAGATACGCAGTATTTT
V gene: TRBV5-1; D gene: TRBD1; clone size: NA; J gene: TRBJ1-2; CDR3 protein: CASSETTGGYGYTF; CDR3 DNA: TGCGCCAGCAGCGAAACGACAGGGGGTTATGGCTACACCTTC
V gene: TRBV7-3; D gene: NA; clone size: NA; J gene: TRBJ1-1; CDR3 protein: CASASTNTEAFF; CDR3 DNA: TGTGCCAGCGCGTCAACGAACACTGAAGCTTTCTTT
V gene: TRBV10-3; D gene: NA; clone size: few; J gene: TRBJ2-7; CDR3 protein: CAISVSVYEQYF; CDR3 DNA: TGTGCCATCAGTGTATCAGTTTACGAGCAGTACTTC
V gene: TRBV7-9; D gene: NA; clone size: NA; J gene: TRBJ2-6; CDR3 protein: CASSVAGDSGANVLTF; CDR3 DNA: TGTGCCAGCAGCGTGGCAGGGGACTCTGGGGCCAACGTCCTGACTTTC
V gene: TRBV11-1; D gene: NA; clone size: NA; J gene: TRBJ1-1; CDR3 protein: CASSLGQLNTEAFF; CDR3 DNA: TGTGCCAGCAGCTTAGGACAGCTCAACACTGAAGCTTTCTTT
V gene: TRBV6-5; D gene: NA; clone size: NA; J gene: TRBJ1-2; CDR3 protein: CASSRGQGVDGYTF; CDR3 DNA: TGTGCCAGCAGTCGCGGACAAGGGGTGGATGGCTACACCTTC
V gene: TRBV30; D gene: NA; clone size: NA; J gene: TRBJ1-2; CDR3 protein: CAWSEGDGYTF; CDR3 DNA: TGTGCCTGGAGTGAGGGGGATGGCTACACCTTC
V gene: TRBV5-1; D gene: NA; clone size: NA; J gene: TRBJ2-3; CDR3 protein: CASSGSLGSTTDTQYF; CDR3 DNA: TGCGCCAGCAGTGGAAGTTTGGGGAGCACGACAGATACGCAGTATTTT
V gene: TRBV2; D gene: NA; clone size: NA; J gene: TRBJ1-2; CDR3 protein: CASSQDSSYGYTF; CDR3 DNA: TGTGCCAGCAGTCAAGACAGTTCCTATGGCTACACCTTC
V gene: TRBV7-6; D gene: NA; clone size: NA; J gene: TRBJ1-2; CDR3 protein: CASSEGDQNYGYTF; CDR3 DNA: TGTGCCAGCAGCGAGGGGGACCAAAACTATGGCTACACCTTC
V gene: TRBV15; D gene: NA; clone size: few; J gene: TRBJ1-2; CDR3 protein: CATSSDRGYGYGYTF; CDR3 DNA: TGTGCCACCAGCAGTGATCGGGGTTACGGCTATGGCTACACCTTC
V gene: TRBV10-3; D gene: TRBD2; clone size: NA; J gene: TRBJ2-2; CDR3 protein: CAISEGTRRTGELFF; CDR3 DNA: TGTGCCATCAGTGAAGGGACTAGAAGGACCGGGGAGCTGTTTTTT
V gene: TRBV3-1/TRBV3-2; D gene: NA; clone size: NA; J gene: TRBJ2-7; CDR3 protein: CASTKIGDRLNEQYF; CDR3 DNA: TGTGCCAGCACCAAGATCGGGGATAGGTTGAACGAGCAGTACTTC
V gene: TRBV7-8; D gene: NA; clone size: NA; J gene: TRBJ2-2; CDR3 protein: CASSLISARRTGELFF; CDR3 DNA: TGTGCCAGCAGCTTAATTAGCGCCCGCAGGACCGGGGAGCTGTTTTTT
V gene: TRBV5-4; D gene: NA; clone size: NA; J gene: TRBJ2-2; CDR3 protein: CASGRMGQRAGELFF; CDR3 DNA: TGTGCCAGCGGAAGAATGGGACAAAGGGCCGGGGAGCTGTTTTTT